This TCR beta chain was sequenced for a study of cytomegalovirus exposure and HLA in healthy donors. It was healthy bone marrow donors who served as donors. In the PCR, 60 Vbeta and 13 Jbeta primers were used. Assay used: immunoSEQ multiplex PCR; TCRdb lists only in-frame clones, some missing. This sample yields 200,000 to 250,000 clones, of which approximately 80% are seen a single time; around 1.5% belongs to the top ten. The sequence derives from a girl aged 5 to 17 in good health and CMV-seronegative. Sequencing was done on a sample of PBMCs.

This CDR3 is CASSLGGGQSRYGYTF. The CDR3 region has the DNA TGTGCCAGCAGCTTAGGAGGGGGACAGAGCAGATATGGCTACACCTTC. The chain employs TRBV7-9 and TRBJ1-2; TRBD1 matches at 7 bases. There are 16 residues in the CDR3. After removal of 1 base from V and 5 bases from J, the junction contained 10 bases not matched to a gene. Germline V gene sequence: CDR1 SEHNR, CDR2 FQNEAQ (reference sequence).